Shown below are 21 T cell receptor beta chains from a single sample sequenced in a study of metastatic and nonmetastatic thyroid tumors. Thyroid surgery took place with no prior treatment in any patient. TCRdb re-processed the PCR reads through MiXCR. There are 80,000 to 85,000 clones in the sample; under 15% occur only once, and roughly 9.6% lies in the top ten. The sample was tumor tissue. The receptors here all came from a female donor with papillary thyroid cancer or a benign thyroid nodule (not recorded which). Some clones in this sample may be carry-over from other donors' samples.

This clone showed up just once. CDR3 protein: CASPQTSGAYNEQFF. The CDR3 DNA is TGTGCCAGCCCACAAACTAGCGGAGCCTACAATGAGCAGTTCTTC. The chain links TRBV18 to TRBJ2-1, with 8 bases fitting TRBD2. V gave up 8 bases and J gave up 2 bases; unmatched junction bases: 8. The CDR3 runs to 15 residues. Looked up from germline, CDR1 is KGHSH and CDR2 is LQKENI. The full variable domain, its missing parts supplied by reference TRBV18 and TRBJ2-1, is NAGVMQNPRHLVRRRGQEARLRCSPMKGHSHVYWYRQLPEEGLKFMVYLQKENIIDESGMPKERFSAEFPKEGPSILRIQQVVRGDSAAYFCASPQTSGAYNEQFFGPGTRLTVL.

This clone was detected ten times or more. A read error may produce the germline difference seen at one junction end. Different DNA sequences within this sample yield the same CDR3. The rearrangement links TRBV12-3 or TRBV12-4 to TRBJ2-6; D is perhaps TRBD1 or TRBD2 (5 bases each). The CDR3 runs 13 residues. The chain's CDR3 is CASSWTGANVLTF. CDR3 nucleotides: TGTGCCAGCAGCTGGACTGGGGCCAACGTCCTGACCTTC.

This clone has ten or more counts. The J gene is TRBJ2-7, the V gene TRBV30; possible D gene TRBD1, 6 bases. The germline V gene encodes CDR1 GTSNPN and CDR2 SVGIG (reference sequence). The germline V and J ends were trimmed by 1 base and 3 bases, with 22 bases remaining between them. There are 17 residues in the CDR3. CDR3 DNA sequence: TGTGCCTGGAGTGGGACACCGGGACACGAGGATTACTACGAGCAGTACTTC. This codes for CAWSGTPGHEDYYEQYF.

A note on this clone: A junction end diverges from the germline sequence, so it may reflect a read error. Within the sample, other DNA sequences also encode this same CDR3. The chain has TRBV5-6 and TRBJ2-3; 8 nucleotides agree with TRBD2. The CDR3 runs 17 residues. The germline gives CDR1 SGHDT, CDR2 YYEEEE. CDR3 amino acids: CASSSQLWAGGTDTQYF. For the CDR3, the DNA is TGTGCCAGCAGCTCCCAACTATGGGCGGGGGGAACAGATACACAGTATTTT.

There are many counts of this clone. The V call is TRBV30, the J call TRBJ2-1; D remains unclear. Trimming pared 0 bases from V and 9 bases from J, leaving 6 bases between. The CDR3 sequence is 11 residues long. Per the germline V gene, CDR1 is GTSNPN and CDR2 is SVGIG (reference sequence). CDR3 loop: CAWSVNGEQFF. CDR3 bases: TGTGCCTGGAGTGTAAACGGTGAGCAGTTCTTC.

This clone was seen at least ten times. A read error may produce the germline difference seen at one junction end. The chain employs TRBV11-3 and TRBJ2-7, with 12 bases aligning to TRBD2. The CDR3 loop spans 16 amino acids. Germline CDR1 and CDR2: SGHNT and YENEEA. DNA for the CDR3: TGTGCCAGCAGCGGTCGACTAGCGGGAGTCTCCCACGAGCAGTACTTC. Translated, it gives CASSGRLAGVSHEQYF.

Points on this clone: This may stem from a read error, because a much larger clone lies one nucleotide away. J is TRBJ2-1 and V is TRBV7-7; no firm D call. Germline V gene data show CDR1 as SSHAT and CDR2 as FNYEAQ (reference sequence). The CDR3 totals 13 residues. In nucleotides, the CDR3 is TGTGCTAGCAGCTTGGACCCCTACAATGAGCAGTTCTTC. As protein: CASSLDPYNEQFF.

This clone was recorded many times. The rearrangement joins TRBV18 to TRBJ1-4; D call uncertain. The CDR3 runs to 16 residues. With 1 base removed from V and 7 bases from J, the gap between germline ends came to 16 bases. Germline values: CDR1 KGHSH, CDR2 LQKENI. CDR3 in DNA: TGTGCCAGCTCACCACAGGACCAAGCGGGAGGTGAAAAACTGTTTTTT. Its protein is CASSPQDQAGGEKLFF.

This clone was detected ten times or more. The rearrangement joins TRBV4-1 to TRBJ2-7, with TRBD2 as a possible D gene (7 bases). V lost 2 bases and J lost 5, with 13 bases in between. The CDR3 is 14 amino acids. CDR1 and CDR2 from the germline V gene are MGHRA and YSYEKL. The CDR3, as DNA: TGCGCCAGCAGCCAATTCGGGGGGCCCAACGAGCAGTACTTC. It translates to CASSQFGGPNEQYF.

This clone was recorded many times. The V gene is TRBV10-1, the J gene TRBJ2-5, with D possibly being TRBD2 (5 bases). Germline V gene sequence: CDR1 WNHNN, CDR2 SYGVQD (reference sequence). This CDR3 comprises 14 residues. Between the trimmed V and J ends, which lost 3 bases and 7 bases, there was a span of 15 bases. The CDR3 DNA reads TGCGCCAGCAGTGAAGGGTACGGGGTGACGACCCAGTACTTC. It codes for CASSEGYGVTTQYF.

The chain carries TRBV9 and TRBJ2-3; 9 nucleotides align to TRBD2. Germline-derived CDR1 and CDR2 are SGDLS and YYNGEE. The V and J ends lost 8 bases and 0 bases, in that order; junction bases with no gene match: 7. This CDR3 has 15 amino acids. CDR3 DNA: TGTGCCAGAAGGTTAGCGGGAGCGAGCACAGATACGCAGTATTTT. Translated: CARRLAGASTDTQYF.

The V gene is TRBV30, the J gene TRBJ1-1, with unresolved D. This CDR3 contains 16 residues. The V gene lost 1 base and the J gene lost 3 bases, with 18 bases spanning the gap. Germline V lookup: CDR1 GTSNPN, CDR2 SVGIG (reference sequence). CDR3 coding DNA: TGTGCCTGGAGTGGGCCAGCCTGGACTGCGGACACTGAAGCTTTCTTT. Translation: CAWSGPAWTADTEAFF.

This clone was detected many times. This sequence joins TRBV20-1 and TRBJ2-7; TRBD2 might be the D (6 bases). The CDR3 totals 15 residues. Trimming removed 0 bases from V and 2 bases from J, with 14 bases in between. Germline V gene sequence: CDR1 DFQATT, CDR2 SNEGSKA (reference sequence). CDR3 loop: CSARDQSRDPYEQYF. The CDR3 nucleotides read TGCAGTGCTAGAGATCAATCGCGGGATCCCTACGAGCAGTACTTC.

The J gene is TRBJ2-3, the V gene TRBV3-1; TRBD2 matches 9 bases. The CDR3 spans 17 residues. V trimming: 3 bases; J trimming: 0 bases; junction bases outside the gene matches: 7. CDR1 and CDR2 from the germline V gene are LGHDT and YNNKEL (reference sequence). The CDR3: CASSQDPSGTSTDTQYF. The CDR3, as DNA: TGTGCCAGCAGCCAGGACCCTAGCGGGACAAGCACAGATACGCAGTATTTT.

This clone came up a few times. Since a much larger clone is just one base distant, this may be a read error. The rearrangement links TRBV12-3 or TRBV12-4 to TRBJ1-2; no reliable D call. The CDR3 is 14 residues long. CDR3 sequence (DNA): TGTGCCAGCAGTCACTTTCAGGCAAACTATGGCCACACCTTC. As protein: CASSHFQANYGHTF.

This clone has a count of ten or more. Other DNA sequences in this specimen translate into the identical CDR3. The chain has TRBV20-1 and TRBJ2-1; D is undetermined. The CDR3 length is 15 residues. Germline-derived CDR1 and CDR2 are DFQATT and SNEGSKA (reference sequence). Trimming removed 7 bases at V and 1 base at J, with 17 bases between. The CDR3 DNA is TGCAGTGTTCTACCCCCAGTCGGTTCCTACAATGAGCAGTTCTTC. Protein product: CSVLPPVGSYNEQFF.

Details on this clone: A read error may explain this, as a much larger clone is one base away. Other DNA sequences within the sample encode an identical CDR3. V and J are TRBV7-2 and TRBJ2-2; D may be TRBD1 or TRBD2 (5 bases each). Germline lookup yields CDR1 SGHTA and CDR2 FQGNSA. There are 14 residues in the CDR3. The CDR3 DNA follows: TGTGCCAGCAGCTTGGCAGGGCACACCGGGGAGCTGTTTTTC. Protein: CASSLAGHTGELFF. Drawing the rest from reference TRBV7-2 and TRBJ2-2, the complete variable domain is GAGVSQSPSNKVTEKGKDVELRCDPISGHTALYWYRQSLGQGLEFLIYFQGNSAPDKSGLPSDRFSAERTGGSVSTLTIQRTQQEDSAVYLCASSLAGHTGELFFGEGSRLTVL.

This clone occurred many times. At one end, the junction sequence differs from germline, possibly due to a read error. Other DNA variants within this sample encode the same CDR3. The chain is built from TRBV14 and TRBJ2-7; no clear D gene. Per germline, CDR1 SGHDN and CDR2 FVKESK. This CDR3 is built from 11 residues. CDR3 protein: CASSRGYEQYF. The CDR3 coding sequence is TGTGCCAGCAGCCGAGGTTACGAGCAGTACTTT.

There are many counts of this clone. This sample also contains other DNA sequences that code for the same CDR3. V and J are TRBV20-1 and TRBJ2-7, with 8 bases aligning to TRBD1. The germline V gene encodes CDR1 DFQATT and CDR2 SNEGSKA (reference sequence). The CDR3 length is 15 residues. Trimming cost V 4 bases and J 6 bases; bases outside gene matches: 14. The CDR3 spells CSAKGVRDRSFEQYF. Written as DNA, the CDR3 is TGCAGTGCTAAAGGAGTCCGGGACAGGTCGTTCGAGCAGTACTTC.

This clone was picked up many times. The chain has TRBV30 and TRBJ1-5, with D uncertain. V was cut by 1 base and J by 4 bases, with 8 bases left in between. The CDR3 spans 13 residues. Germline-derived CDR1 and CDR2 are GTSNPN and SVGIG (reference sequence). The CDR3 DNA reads TGTGCCTGGAGTGGGAGCCAAAATCAGCCCCAGCATTTT. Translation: CAWSGSQNQPQHF.

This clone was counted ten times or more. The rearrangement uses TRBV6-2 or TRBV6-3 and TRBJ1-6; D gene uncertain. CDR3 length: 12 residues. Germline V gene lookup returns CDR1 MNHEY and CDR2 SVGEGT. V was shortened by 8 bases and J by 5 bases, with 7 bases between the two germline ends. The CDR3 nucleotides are TGTGCCAGCTGGGGAAATAATTCACCCCTCCACTTT. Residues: CASWGNNSPLHF.